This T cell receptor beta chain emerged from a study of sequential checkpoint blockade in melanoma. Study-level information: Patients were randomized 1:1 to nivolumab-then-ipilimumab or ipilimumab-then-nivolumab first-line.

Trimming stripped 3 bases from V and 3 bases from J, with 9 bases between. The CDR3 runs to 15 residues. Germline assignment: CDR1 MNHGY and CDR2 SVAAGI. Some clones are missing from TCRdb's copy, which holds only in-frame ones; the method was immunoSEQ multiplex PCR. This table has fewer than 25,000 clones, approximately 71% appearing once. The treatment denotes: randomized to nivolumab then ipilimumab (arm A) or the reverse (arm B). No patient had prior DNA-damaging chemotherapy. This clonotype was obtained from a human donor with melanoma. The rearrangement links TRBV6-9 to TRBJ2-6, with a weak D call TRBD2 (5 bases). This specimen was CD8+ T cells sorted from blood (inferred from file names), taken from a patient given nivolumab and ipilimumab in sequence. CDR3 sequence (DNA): TGTGCCAGCAGTTACGCGGAGGATGGGGCCAACGTCCTGACTTTC. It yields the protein CASSYAEDGANVLTF.